These 20 T cell receptor beta chains came from one sample sequenced in a study of T cells in Graves' hyperthyroidism and ophthalmopathy. Authors of the study amplified TCR beta CDR3 regions from RNA transcripts. Carried out on the TCR CDR3, a first-round RT-PCR used the HTBI primer set. TCRdb re-called the multiplex PCR reads with MiXCR, one entry per CDR3 protein. This table holds about 570,000 distinct CDR3 sequences, roughly 50% found once. Sequencing was done on a sample of peripheral blood or thyroid tissue (not recorded which). These receptors originate from an adult woman with Graves' disease, either hyperthyroidism or ophthalmopathy (not recorded which).

The chain links TRBV20-1 to TRBJ1-1; TRBD1 agrees at 9 bases. With V trimmed by 3 bases and J by 14 bases, 7 bases remained unmatched. The CDR3 covers 11 residues. In germline, CDR1 is DFQATT, CDR2 SNEGSKA (reference sequence). CDR3 loop: CSASDRGAGFF. CDR3 nucleotides: TGCAGTGCTAGCGACAGGGGGGCAGGCTTCTTT.

The chain recombines TRBV7-9 with TRBJ2-2; 9 positions agree with TRBD2. The ends lost 4 bases at V and 5 bases at J; junction bases unmatched: 8. CDR3 length: 16 amino acids. CDR1 and CDR2 from the germline V gene are SEHNR and FQNEAQ (reference sequence). CDR3 nucleotide sequence: TGTGCCAGCAGCTATACCGGGACTAGCAGAACCGGGGAGCTGTTTTTT. It codes for CASSYTGTSRTGELFF.

J is TRBJ1-1 and V is TRBV29-1, with D uncertain. V was cut by 1 base and J by 0 bases, with 12 bases left in between. Germline values: CDR1 SQVTM, CDR2 ANQGSEA. This CDR3 has 15 residues. The CDR3 bases are TGCAGCGTTGAAGGGGATTTGGGCATGAACACTGAAGCTTTCTTT. Translation: CSVEGDLGMNTEAFF.

This clonotype was seen ten or more times. This chain joins TRBV20-1 and TRBJ2-5; D is possibly TRBD1 (5 bases). Germline V gene lookup returns CDR1 DFQATT and CDR2 SNEGSKA (reference sequence). The V and J ends lost 6 bases and 4 bases respectively, with 15 bases between them. CDR3 length: 13 residues. For the CDR3, the DNA is TGCAGTGCCCTTGCCAGGGATGGAGAGACCCAGTACTTC. Its translation: CSALARDGETQYF.

The chain uses TRBV15 and TRBJ1-2; 7 nucleotides agree with TRBD1. Germline CDR1 and CDR2: LNHNV and YYDKDF (reference sequence). The length of the CDR3 is 16 residues. With 3 bases clipped from V and 4 bases from J, the junction kept 11 bases outside the gene matches. As DNA, the CDR3 is TGTGCCACCAGCAGGTATCGACAGGGAGTCCCCTATGGCTACACCTTC. Protein: CATSRYRQGVPYGYTF.

V is TRBV19 and J is TRBJ1-1; D is unresolved. Between the trimmed V and J ends, which lost 3 bases and 1 base, there was a span of 6 bases. In germline, CDR1 is LNHDA, CDR2 SQIVND (reference sequence). CDR3 size: 13 residues. As DNA, the CDR3 is TGTGCCAGTAGTATGTACAGGAACACTGAAGCTTTCTTT. Its translation is CASSMYRNTEAFF.

This clonotype showed up many times. The chain joins TRBV10-1 to TRBJ2-7; 7 nucleotides align to TRBD1. Germline V gene sequence: CDR1 WNHNN, CDR2 SYGVQD (reference sequence). CDR3 length: 13 amino acids. The junction had 2 bases not matched to a gene; V was cut back by 4 bases and J by 2 bases. The CDR3 DNA reads as TGCGCCAGCAGTGCAGGACAGGCCTACGAGCAGTACTTC. The encoded protein is CASSAGQAYEQYF.

The chain has TRBV5-1 and TRBJ2-1, with D unclear. The J call may be incorrect, as the DNA end agrees better with TRBJ2-7. CDR1 SGHRS and CDR2 YFSETQ come from the germline V gene. This CDR3 is built from 15 residues. The CDR3 DNA sequence: TGCGCCAGCAGCTTGGACGCCGAGAGTTGGGATGAGCAGTACTTC. This gives the protein CASSLDAESWDEQYF.

The chain is built from TRBV11-1 and TRBJ2-7, with D possibly being TRBD1 (6 bases). Trimming took off 0 bases at V and 6 bases at J, with 12 bases between the two ends. This CDR3 has 14 residues. CDR1 and CDR2 (germline): SGHAT, FQDESV (reference sequence). In DNA, the CDR3 is TGTGCCAGCAGCTTAGCGTCAGGGGTTAGCGAGCAGTACTTC. It specifies CASSLASGVSEQYF.

This clonotype came up a few times. The chain is built from TRBV14 and TRBJ1-5; D might be TRBD1 (6 bases). The CDR3 extends over 16 amino acids. The V gene's germline CDR1 is SGHDN and CDR2 FVKESK. With 4 bases removed from V and 1 base from J, the gap between germline ends came to 14 bases. CDR3 nucleotides: TGTGCCAGCAGCCCCGAGGGGGGAGGCAGCAATCAGCCCCAGCATTTT. Amino acids: CASSPEGGGSNQPQHF.

This clonotype was picked up a small number of times. The rearrangement links TRBV29-1 to TRBJ1-1; perhaps TRBD1 as D (5 bases). Germline-derived CDR1 and CDR2 are SQVTM and ANQGSEA. This CDR3 contains 14 residues. Deletions cut 4 bases from V and 3 bases from J, with 15 bases between. CDR3 nucleotide sequence: TGCAGCGTTGGAAGGGGCGGCTCCGACACTGAAGCTTTCTTT. This codes for CSVGRGGSDTEAFF.

This clonotype was picked up many times. This chain uses TRBV4-1 with TRBJ2-5; 8 bases are shared with TRBD2. The junction had 4 bases not matched to a gene; V was cut back by 2 bases and J by 2 bases. The CDR3 covers 15 residues. The V gene's germline CDR1 is MGHRA and CDR2 YSYEKL. The CDR3 loop is CASSQLTSGQETQYF. The CDR3 DNA reads TGCGCCAGCAGCCAACTTACTAGCGGACAAGAGACCCAGTACTTC.

Notes on this clonotype: The junction differs from germline at one of its ends, possibly a read error. The genes are TRBV7-9 and TRBJ2-7, with 8 bases matching TRBD2. Germline V gene sequence: CDR1 SEHNR, CDR2 FQNEAQ (reference sequence). CDR3 length: 15 amino acids. CDR3 bases: TGTGCCAGCAGCCTTCAGCGGCGACCGGGACTAGGCTTGAACTTC. This encodes CASSLQRRPGLGLNF.

The chain recombines TRBV5-1 with TRBJ1-1, with D hard to call. V lost 2 bases to trimming and J lost 0 bases, with 8 bases between them. The CDR3 is 14 amino acids. Germline CDR1 is SGHRS and CDR2 is YFSETQ. CDR3 in DNA: TGCGCCAGCAGCTTTAACAGCCTGAACACTGAAGCTTTCTTT. Translation: CASSFNSLNTEAFF.

V and J are TRBV20-1 and TRBJ1-2; D is unresolved. CDR3 length: 16 residues. The germline CDR1 and CDR2 sequences are DFQATT and SNEGSKA (reference sequence). Trimming took off 6 bases at V and 4 bases at J, with 24 bases between the two ends. The CDR3 region has the DNA TGCAGTGCCAGCAGCTTAGCGAGGGCTAACGGCTATGGCTACACCTTC. Protein sequence: CSASSLARANGYGYTF.

V gene TRBV20-1 combines with J gene TRBJ2-2; a weak D match, TRBD1 (5 bases). This CDR3 contains 14 residues. Germline V gene lookup returns CDR1 DFQATT and CDR2 SNEGSKA (reference sequence). V was clipped by 5 bases and J by 8 bases, with 18 bases between them. CDR3 bases: TGCAGTGCTCGCCCGCCCGCCTGGACAGGGGAGCTGTTTTTT. Translating it yields CSARPPAWTGELFF.

CDR3 DNA: TGTGCCCCTAGTTCAGAGTATAGCAATCAGCCCCAGCATTTT. It is translated as CAPSSEYSNQPQHF. This chain joins TRBV7-3 and TRBJ1-5; unclear D gene. The length of the CDR3 is 14 residues. CDR1 is SGHTA and CDR2 is FQGTGA in the germline V gene. V lost 11 bases, J lost 0 bases, and 14 bases lay in between.

The chain has TRBV14 and TRBJ2-7; TRBD1 matches 11 bases. CDR3 size: 16 residues. The germline V gene has CDR1 SGHDN and CDR2 FVKESK. Trimming at V came to 2 bases and at J to 3 bases, leaving 6 bases not matched to a gene. CDR3 nucleotide sequence: TGTGCCAGCAGCCAATCCCCGGGACAGGGGGTCTACGAGCAGTACTTC. Translating gives CASSQSPGQGVYEQYF.

This clonotype occurred many times. The chain is built from TRBV20-1 and TRBJ2-5, with a weak D call TRBD2 (6 bases). Germline V gives CDR1 DFQATT, CDR2 SNEGSKA (reference sequence). There are 15 residues in the CDR3. V was clipped by 6 bases and J by 2 bases, with 19 bases between them. In DNA, the CDR3 is TGCAGTGCGGGCGGGGCGAGCGGGCGTCAAGAGACCCAGTACTTC. It is translated as CSAGGASGRQETQYF.

Many counts were recorded for this clonotype. At one end, the junction sequence differs from germline, possibly due to a read error. The chain couples TRBV29-1 to TRBJ1-2; D is unresolved. The germline V gene encodes CDR1 SQVTM and CDR2 ANQGSEA. CDR3 size: 8 residues. As DNA, the CDR3 is TGCAGCGTTGAATTTGCAGCCTTC. The encoded protein is CSVEFAAF.